This TCR beta chain comes out of a study of blood T cell repertoires in COVID-19. Study details: COVID-19 samples collected from the United States, Italy and Spain covered acute and convalescent phases. PBMCs, B-cell-depleted T cells, or T cells provided the cDNA or gDNA that made up the material.

Original handling: How many nucleated cells were present was estimated from reference gene primer amplification. The assay was immunoSEQ multiplex PCR, and TCRdb's table has in-frame clones only and misses some. V and J calls and clone size come straight from that table; D and trimming were deduced from the DNA. The sample holds roughly 74,000 clones, around 90% seen once. The CDR3 has 13 amino acids. Trimming cost V 10 bases and J 0 bases; bases outside gene matches: 5. The germline gives CDR1 ENHRY, CDR2 SYGVKD. The specimen was peripheral blood. The rearrangement links TRBV10-3 to TRBJ1-1, with TRBD1 matching 7 bases. This sequence originates from a woman older than 75 with active or convalescent COVID-19. CDR3 bases: TGTGCCAGCCAGGGACAGCTGAACACTGAAGCTTTCTTT. Translated, it gives CASQGQLNTEAFF.